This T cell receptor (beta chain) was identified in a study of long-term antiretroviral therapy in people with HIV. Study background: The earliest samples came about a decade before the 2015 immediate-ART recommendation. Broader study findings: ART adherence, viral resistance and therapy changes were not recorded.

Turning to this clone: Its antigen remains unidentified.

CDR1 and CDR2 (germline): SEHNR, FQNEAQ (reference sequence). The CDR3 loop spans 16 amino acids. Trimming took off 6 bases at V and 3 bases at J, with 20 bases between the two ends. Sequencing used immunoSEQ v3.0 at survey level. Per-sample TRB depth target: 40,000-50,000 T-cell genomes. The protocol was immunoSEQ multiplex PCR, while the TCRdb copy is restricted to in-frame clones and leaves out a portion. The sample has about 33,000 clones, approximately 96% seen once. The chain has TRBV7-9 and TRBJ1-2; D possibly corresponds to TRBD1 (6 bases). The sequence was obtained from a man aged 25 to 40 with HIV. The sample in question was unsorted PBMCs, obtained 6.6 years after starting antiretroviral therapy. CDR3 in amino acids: CASRGSEGGPDYGYTF. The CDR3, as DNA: TGTGCCAGCAGGGGGTCTGAAGGGGGGCCGGACTATGGCTACACCTTC.